This T cell receptor beta chain was recovered during a study of blood T cell repertoires in COVID-19. At the level of the study: Samples taken during acute and convalescent COVID-19 were collected in the United States, Italy and Spain. PBMCs, B-cell-depleted T cells, or T cells were the source of the cDNA or gDNA that made up the material.

Study processing details: How many nucleated cells were present was estimated from reference gene primer amplification. Sequencing used immunoSEQ multiplex PCR; TCRdb keeps in-frame clones, though not all of them. V and J calls and clone size are those listed in that table; D and trimming were worked out from the DNA. The sample has roughly 110,000 clones; about nine tenths are singletons. The length of the CDR3 is 14 residues. With 4 bases clipped from V and 7 bases from J, the junction kept 4 bases outside the gene matches. Germline CDR1 and CDR2: LNHDA and SQIVND (reference sequence). This clonotype was sampled from a man in his forties with acute or convalescent COVID-19. Sequenced: peripheral blood. This chain joins TRBV19 and TRBJ1-5; TRBD1 matches 10 bases. Here the CDR3 DNA reads TGTGCCAGTAGTAGGGGGACAGGGGTCCAGCCCCAGCATTTT. It encodes CASSRGTGVQPQHF.